These 29 T cell receptor beta chains came from one sample sequenced in a study of T-cell memory formation after mild COVID-19 (dated by TCRdb to the early 2020s). The library came from 5' RACE. Sequencer: Illumina NovaSeq 6000. Through fastp at Q25 and MiXCR, TCRdb rebuilt clones from the public reads, retaining in-frame beta chains. Here each entry gathers all rows of one CDR3 protein and keeps the most common genes and DNA. A total of under 300,000 distinct CDR3 sequences appear in this sample, over 15% of them only once. The ten largest clones capture about 4% of the sample. The sequencing sample was made of PBMCs or a T cell subset sorted from them (not recorded which). The receptor source for this set is a man in his late teens or twenties who had mild COVID-19 (a few samples of this study predate the infection). The sample titles of this study are shuffled in the database, so cell type and time point are left out; the donor was told from shared clones.

This rearrangement joins TRBV9 to TRBJ2-5, with 15 bases matching TRBD2. The CDR3 runs to 18 residues. V gave up 4 bases and J gave up 2 bases; unmatched junction bases: 9. Germline V gene lookup returns CDR1 SGDLS and CDR2 YYNGEE. The chain's CDR3 is CASSPHGLAGGGQETQYF. The CDR3 DNA follows: TGTGCCAGCAGCCCCCATGGACTAGCGGGGGGGGGACAAGAGACCCAGTACTTC.

The sample holds a few counts of this clonotype. V gene TRBV12-3 or TRBV12-4 combines with J gene TRBJ1-2, with TRBD1 as a possible D gene (6 bases). This CDR3 region has 13 residues. V dropped 4 bases and J dropped 6 bases, with 12 bases sitting between them. The DNA for the CDR3 is TGTGCCAGCAGTTGGGACAAGAGGGATGGCTACACCTTC. This gives the protein CASSWDKRDGYTF.

The chain uses TRBV6-6 and TRBJ2-6, with 8 bases matching TRBD1. V dropped 5 bases and J dropped 4; count of bases not matched to a gene: 7. This CDR3 has 16 amino acids. Germline lookup yields CDR1 MNHNY and CDR2 SVGAGI (reference sequence). CDR3 nucleotides: TGTGCCAGCAGTCTGACAGGGGAGGACGGGGCCAACGTCCTGACTTTC. It codes for CASSLTGEDGANVLTF.

This chain links TRBV15 with TRBJ2-7; D gene unclear. The CDR3 has 13 amino acids. The germline gives CDR1 LNHNV, CDR2 YYDKDF (reference sequence). Trimming stripped 0 bases from V and 8 bases from J, with 11 bases between. This CDR3 reads CATSRDPVSKQYF. In DNA, the CDR3 is TGTGCCACCAGCAGAGATCCCGTTAGCAAGCAGTACTTC.

This clonotype has just a few counts. The chain recombines TRBV7-2 with TRBJ2-5; D possibly corresponds to TRBD2 (5 bases). CDR3 length: 15 amino acids. Between the trimmed V and J ends, which lost 5 bases and 5 bases, there was a span of 18 bases. Germline V gene lookup returns CDR1 SGHTA and CDR2 FQGNSA. The CDR3 coding sequence is TGTGCCAGCAGCAAAGAACCTGGACGCGGGGAGACCCAGTACTTC. It translates to CASSKEPGRGETQYF.

The rearrangement uses TRBV12-3 or TRBV12-4 and TRBJ2-7, with 9 bases identical to TRBD1. The J segment lost 5 bases and the V segment lost 1 base, leaving 0 bases of the junction unmatched. This CDR3 spans 13 amino acids. CDR3 residues: CASSLGDRDEQYV. The CDR3 DNA reads TGTGCCAGCAGTTTAGGGGACAGGGACGAGCAGTACGTC.

The chain is built from TRBV13 and TRBJ2-4; TRBD1 matches 9 bases. Germline CDR1 is PRHDT and CDR2 is FYEKMQ (reference sequence). CDR3 size: 15 residues. V lost 7 bases and J lost 3; bases outside the gene matches: 7. CDR3 sequence (DNA): TGTGCCAGCACCCCCTCGGACAGGGGCAAAAACATTCAGTACTTC. Residues: CASTPSDRGKNIQYF.

This clonotype was seen only a few times. The rearrangement links TRBV5-6 to TRBJ2-7, with no clear D. CDR1 is SGHDT and CDR2 is YYEEEE in the germline V gene. Trimming removed 2 bases from V and 0 bases from J, with 6 bases in between. The length of the CDR3 is 13 residues. The CDR3 protein is CASSLYPSYEQYF. CDR3 DNA: TGTGCCAGCAGCTTATACCCCTCCTACGAGCAGTACTTC. Using reference TRBV5-6 and TRBJ2-7 for the parts outside the CDR3, the full variable domain is DAGVTQSPTHLIKTRGQQVTLRCSPKSGHDTVSWYQQALGQGPQFIFQYYEEEERQRGNFPDRFSGHQFPNYSSELNVNALLLGDSALYLCASSLYPSYEQYFGPGTRLTVT.

CDR3 residues: CASSPSGSGAPSDNEQFF. The CDR3 DNA sequence: TGTGCCAGCAGCCCAAGCGGGAGTGGGGCACCCTCGGACAATGAGCAGTTCTTC. J is TRBJ2-1 and V is TRBV7-3, with 8 positions matching TRBD2. The CDR3 is made up of 18 amino acids. From germline, CDR1 is SGHTA and CDR2 FQGTGA. V lost 5 bases and J lost 5; bases outside the gene matches: 17.

This chain joins TRBV7-6 and TRBJ1-3; D uncertain. The CDR3 covers 14 residues. V dropped 5 bases and J dropped 4 bases, with 12 bases sitting between them. The germline V gene has CDR1 SGHVS and CDR2 FNYEAQ. CDR3 region: CASSQPSQGNTIYF. CDR3 sequence (DNA): TGTGCCAGCAGCCAGCCGTCCCAAGGAAACACCATATATTTT.

This clonotype came up a few times. DNA for the CDR3: TGCGCCAGCAGCCAAGTTGGGGGCGGCGAAAAACTGTTTTTT. This encodes CASSQVGGGEKLFF. The chain couples TRBV4-1 to TRBJ1-4, with TRBD1 as a possible D gene (6 bases). V gave up 1 base and J gave up 8 bases, with 11 bases separating them. The CDR3 runs to 14 residues. Germline values: CDR1 MGHRA, CDR2 YSYEKL.

This clonotype was picked up a small number of times. V and J are TRBV5-6 and TRBJ1-4, with TRBD1 matching 7 bases. Germline V lookup: CDR1 SGHDT, CDR2 YYEEEE. The CDR3 sequence is 18 residues long. Trimming cost V 3 bases and J 0 bases; bases outside gene matches: 11. CDR3 nucleotide sequence: TGTGCCAGCAGCTGGGGGACAGCCGACCCCACAACTAATGAAAAACTGTTTTTT. Its translation: CASSWGTADPTTNEKLFF.

This clonotype turned up a few times. The V and J genes are TRBV2 and TRBJ2-2; D might be TRBD1 or TRBD2, each matching 6 bases. The CDR3 spans 13 residues. Germline CDR1 reads SNHLY; CDR2 reads FYNNEI. The CDR3 nucleotides are TGTGCTTCGGGGGCCACGAACACCGGGGAGCTGTTTTTT. This gives the protein CASGATNTGELFF.

The chain joins TRBV18 to TRBJ1-3; unclear D gene. The CDR3 sequence is 13 residues long. V lost 8 bases to trimming and J lost 2 bases, with 10 bases between them. CDR1 is KGHSH and CDR2 is LQKENI in the germline V gene. The DNA of the CDR3 is TGTGCCAGCAGGGATTCGGCTGGAAACACCATATATTTT. This encodes CASRDSAGNTIYF.

In its sample, this clonotype was seen a few times. The chain uses TRBV7-2 and TRBJ1-1; D is possibly TRBD1 (5 bases). The CDR3 contains 15 residues. V was clipped by 2 bases and J by 2 bases, with 12 bases between them. Germline lookup yields CDR1 SGHTA and CDR2 FQGNSA. This CDR3 is CASSLYGGVNTEAFF. The CDR3 bases are TGTGCCAGCAGCTTATATGGGGGGGTAAACACTGAAGCTTTCTTT.

This clonotype was observed a handful of times. The DNA for the CDR3 is TGCGCCAGCAGCACTATTAGCGGGGGGAGGAATGAGCAGTTCTTC. Protein product: CASSTISGGRNEQFF. The V gene is TRBV5-1, the J gene TRBJ2-1; 10 bases match TRBD2. CDR3 length equals 15 residues. The V gene's germline CDR1 is SGHRS and CDR2 YFSETQ. V dropped 4 bases and J dropped 7; count of bases not matched to a gene: 8.

This clonotype was counted between two and nine times. The chain carries TRBV4-2 and TRBJ1-2; possibly TRBD1 for D (5 bases). Germline V gene sequence: CDR1 LGHNA, CDR2 YNFKEQ. Trimming left V 4 bases short and J 8 bases short, with 20 bases between. CDR3 length equals 15 residues. The CDR3 nucleotides read TGTGCCAGCAGCCCTAGGTTCGGGGCCCCCGGAGGCTACACCTTC. This codes for CASSPRFGAPGGYTF.

This clonotype was observed a single time. The chain carries TRBV7-9 and TRBJ1-6, with D uncertain. The CDR3 runs 14 residues. Germline V gives CDR1 SEHNR, CDR2 FQNEAQ (reference sequence). V was pared by 5 bases and J by 6 bases, with 11 bases between. CDR3 nucleotide sequence: TGTGCCAGCAGCCCCACGTCGGCTAATTCACCCCTCCACTTT. This codes for CASSPTSANSPLHF.

This clonotype was recorded a few times. The V call is TRBV20-1, the J call TRBJ2-4; D not certain. This CDR3 contains 13 residues. Trimming shortened V by 0 bases and J by 0 bases, and 3 bases separated the two germline ends. CDR1 is DFQATT and CDR2 is SNEGSKA in the germline V gene (reference sequence). The CDR3 region has the DNA TGCAGTGCTAGAGACCTAGCCAAAAACATTCAGTACTTC. It specifies CSARDLAKNIQYF.

There are a few counts of this clonotype. V usage is TRBV5-4 and J usage is TRBJ2-1, with TRBD2 matching 7 bases. Per the germline V gene, CDR1 is SGHNT and CDR2 is YYREEE (reference sequence). The ends lost 5 bases at V and 3 bases at J; junction bases unmatched: 5. The CDR3 length is 14 residues. This CDR3 is CASSGAGNYNEQFF. The DNA for the CDR3 is TGTGCCAGCAGTGGAGCGGGGAACTACAATGAGCAGTTCTTC.

This clonotype was seen only a few times. V is TRBV29-1 and J is TRBJ2-7; 9 nucleotides agree with TRBD1. V gave up 2 bases and J gave up 1 base; unmatched junction bases: 3. Germline-derived CDR1 and CDR2 are SQVTM and ANQGSEA. CDR3 length: 14 residues. CDR3 coding DNA: TGCAGCGTTGAACGCGGGACAGGGTCCTACGAGCAGTACGTC. This encodes CSVERGTGSYEQYV.

The chain is built from TRBV5-6 and TRBJ2-1; D perhaps matches TRBD2 (7 bases). Looked up from germline, CDR1 is SGHDT and CDR2 is YYEEEE. This CDR3 has 14 amino acids. The ends were cut back, 2 bases at V and 8 bases at J, with 14 bases in the middle. The CDR3 DNA is TGTGCCAGCAGCTTTGGCGGGGGCGGGGATGAGCAGTTCTTC. Amino acid sequence: CASSFGGGGDEQFF.

This chain uses TRBV12-3 or TRBV12-4 with TRBJ2-7, with D tentatively TRBD2 (5 bases). Trimming took off 0 bases at V and 7 bases at J, with 10 bases between the two ends. The CDR3 runs to 13 residues. The CDR3 nucleotides read TGTGCCAGCAGTTTAGCGCTATCGGGGGAGCAGTACTTC. It translates to CASSLALSGEQYF.

The chain uses TRBV7-9 and TRBJ1-1, with 8 bases lining up with TRBD1. The CDR3 is 15 amino acids. Trimming removed 5 bases from V and 1 base from J; junction bases left unmatched: 6. CDR1 and CDR2 (germline): SEHNR, FQNEAQ (reference sequence). The CDR3 spells CASSPRQGTNTEAFF. The CDR3 DNA is TGTGCCAGCAGCCCTCGACAGGGGACGAACACTGAAGCTTTCTTT.

This chain joins TRBV6-1 and TRBJ2-4; TRBD2 matches 8 bases. This CDR3 is 13 amino acids long. Germline assignment: CDR1 MNHNS and CDR2 SASEGT. V lost 0 bases and J lost 12; bases outside the gene matches: 4. The CDR3 is CASSEAREGTQYF. Written as DNA, the CDR3 is TGTGCCAGCAGTGAAGCTCGGGAGGGGACTCAGTACTTC.

This clonotype was counted at least ten times. The chain is built from TRBV5-5 and TRBJ2-3, with D perhaps given as TRBD1 or TRBD2 (5 bases each). The CDR3 consists of 15 residues. Germline V CDR1 and CDR2: SGHKS, YYEKEE (reference sequence). The germline V and J ends were trimmed by 0 bases and 5 bases, with 13 bases remaining between them. The CDR3 sequence: CASSLGGTAGDTQYF. The CDR3 region has the DNA TGTGCCAGCAGCTTGGGGGGGACCGCGGGAGATACGCAGTATTTT.

The chain joins TRBV29-1 to TRBJ1-1; D may be TRBD1 (6 bases). The ends were cut back, 3 bases at V and 0 bases at J, with 11 bases in the middle. Per germline, CDR1 SQVTM and CDR2 ANQGSEA. The CDR3 spans 14 residues. CDR3 DNA sequence: TGCAGCGTTGAGAAGGACAGCTTGAACACTGAAGCTTTCTTT. Its translation is CSVEKDSLNTEAFF.

This clonotype was seen a handful of times. The rearrangement links TRBV2 to TRBJ1-1; D remains unclear. Trimming took off 5 bases at V and 1 base at J, with 8 bases between the two ends. This CDR3 comprises 13 residues. Per the germline V gene, CDR1 is SNHLY and CDR2 is FYNNEI. CDR3 residues: CASSTQPNTEAFF. For the CDR3, the DNA is TGTGCCAGCAGTACACAGCCGAACACTGAAGCTTTCTTT.

This clonotype showed up many times. The chain couples TRBV5-1 to TRBJ2-5; 8 bases agree with TRBD1. The CDR3 spans 14 residues. The germline V gene encodes CDR1 SGHRS and CDR2 YFSETQ. Losses at the gene ends were 4 bases for V and 5 bases for J; bases not matched to a gene: 7. The CDR3 sequence: CASSPSGGRETQYF. The CDR3 bases are TGCGCCAGCAGCCCTTCAGGGGGCCGGGAGACCCAGTACTTC.